These T cell receptor beta chains were read from a single sample in a study of vaccination effects on CD4 cells after COVID-19. Their antigen targets remain unknown. Measured with immunoSEQ multiplex PCR; TCRdb has only the in-frame clones, and not every one. Of 30,000 to 35,000 clones in the sample, about 72% were seen once. The specimen comprised CD4+ T cells from PBMCs cultured with a peptide pool, sampled before COVID-19 vaccination. These TCRs come from a human donor who had a prior SARS-CoV-2 infection. Each CDR3 is given with its conserved first and last residue. D genes are given only for firm matches. Only some rows state a clone size, as once, few, many or a class for expanded clones.

clone_size j_call d_call v_call cdr3_aa cdr3_nt
- TRBJ2-1 TRBD2 TRBV24-1 CATSDPGGGLYEQFF TGTGCCACCAGTGACCCGGGAGGGGGGTTGTATGAGCAGTTCTTC
- TRBJ1-4 - TRBV20-1 CSASGLGLLGATNEKLFF TGCAGTGCCAGTGGATTGGGTCTCTTGGGGGCAACTAATGAAAAACTGTTTTTT
few TRBJ1-6 - TRBV21-1 CASSKKRGTGFDDSPLHF TGTGCCAGCAGCAAAAAGAGGGGGACAGGGTTTGATGATTCACCCCTCCACTTT
- TRBJ1-1 - TRBV6-6 CASSYPGAEAFF TGTGCCAGCAGTTACCCCGGGGCTGAAGCTTTCTTT
- TRBJ2-1 TRBD2 TRBV15 CATSRDMTSLDEQFF TGTGCCACCAGCAGAGATATGACTAGCTTGGATGAGCAGTTCTTC
- TRBJ1-2 - TRBV19 CASSIQAGRYGYTF TGTGCCAGTAGTATTCAAGCAGGGCGGTATGGCTACACCTTC
- TRBJ2-3 TRBD1 TRBV19 CASSITGGIGADTQYF TGTGCCAGTAGTATCACAGGGGGGATAGGGGCAGATACGCAGTATTTT
- TRBJ1-1 - TRBV5-4 CASSPGGVRNTEAFF TGTGCCAGCAGCCCGGGAGGGGTTCGGAACACTGAAGCTTTCTTT
- TRBJ2-3 TRBD2 TRBV7-9 CATSTSGSYTQYF TGTGCCACTTCTACTAGCGGGAGTTATACGCAGTATTTT
- TRBJ1-3 - TRBV7-6 CASSLHTGLSGNTIYF TGTGCCAGCAGCTTACATACAGGACTCTCTGGAAACACCATATATTTT
- TRBJ1-2 TRBD1 TRBV5-1 CASSLEPDDRGHTF TGCGCCAGCAGCTTGGAACCAGACGACAGGGGCCACACCTTC
- TRBJ1-6 - TRBV6-2/TRBV6-3 CASSDSGNSPLHF TGTGCCAGCAGTGACAGTGGAAATTCACCCCTCCACTTT
- TRBJ2-5 - TRBV3-1/TRBV3-2 CASSPRVTTRGTQYF TGTGCCAGCAGCCCAAGGGTAACAACCCGAGGGACCCAGTACTTC
- TRBJ2-3 TRBD2 TRBV7-8 CASSLSRTSGDTDTQYF TGTGCCAGCAGCTTATCTCGGACTAGCGGGGACACAGATACGCAGTATTTT
- TRBJ2-4 - TRBV14 CASSQSAAGAQNIQYF TGTGCCAGCAGCCAGAGCGCCGCGGGGGCGCAAAACATTCAGTACTTC
- TRBJ2-2 TRBD1 TRBV4-3 CASSQQTGISQTGELFF TGCGCCAGCAGCCAACAGACAGGGATATCCCAAACCGGGGAGCTGTTTTTT
- TRBJ1-2 - TRBV19 CASSVPGTSLSGYTF TGTGCCAGTAGTGTCCCCGGGACCTCCCTTTCGGGCTACACCTTC
- TRBJ2-5 TRBD2 TRBV2 CASSTRAGWYQETQYF TGTGCCAGCAGTACTCGAGCGGGATGGTACCAAGAGACCCAGTACTTC
- TRBJ2-7 - TRBV21-1 CASSQETSGSRKGYEQYF TGTGCCAGCAGTCAAGAGACTAGCGGGAGTAGGAAGGGGTACGAGCAGTACTTC
- TRBJ2-7 TRBD2 TRBV7-9 CASSFGWAGRGVSPEQYF TGTGCCAGCAGCTTTGGGTGGGCGGGACGGGGGGTTTCCCCCGAGCAGTACTTC
- TRBJ1-1 - TRBV30 CAWSVAGSLNTEAFF TGTGCCTGGAGTGTAGCCGGGAGCCTGAACACTGAAGCTTTCTTT
- TRBJ2-1 TRBD2 TRBV3-1/TRBV3-2 CASRLRGDSYNEQFF TGTGCCAGCAGATTGCGGGGGGACTCCTACAATGAGCAGTTCTTC
- TRBJ2-3 - TRBV18 CASSPPSTDTQYF TGTGCCAGCTCACCCCCTAGCACAGATACGCAGTATTTT
- TRBJ2-7 - TRBV5-4 CASSLGRGLSYEQYF TGTGCCAGCAGCTTGGGGAGGGGGCTCTCCTACGAGCAGTACTTC
- TRBJ1-3 - TRBV18 CASSQQGISGNTIYF TGTGCCAGCTCACAACAGGGCATCTCTGGAAACACCATATATTTT
- TRBJ2-3 - TRBV11-2 CASSSSLGLGPSTDTQYF TGTGCCAGCAGCTCGAGTCTGGGGCTAGGGCCGAGCACAGATACGCAGTATTTT
- TRBJ2-1 - TRBV7-9 CASSRGRGKGWNEQFF TGTGCCAGCAGCCGAGGGAGGGGGAAGGGTTGGAATGAGCAGTTCTTC
- TRBJ2-1 - TRBV2 CASSESPMRDEQFF TGTGCCAGCAGTGAGAGTCCAATGAGGGATGAGCAGTTCTTC
- TRBJ2-2 - TRBV7-2 CASSLAENTGELFF TGTGCCAGCAGCTTAGCCGAGAACACCGGGGAGCTGTTTTTT
- TRBJ1-1 TRBD1 TRBV19 CASSKQGGIGTEAFF TGTGCCAGTAGTAAACAGGGGGGCATAGGTACTGAAGCTTTCTTT
- TRBJ2-3 TRBD2 TRBV4-2 CASSQGWGGGKTDTQYF TGTGCCAGCAGCCAAGGTTGGGGCGGGGGAAAAACAGATACGCAGTATTTT
- TRBJ2-5 - TRBV30 CAWSVGGPYQETQYF TGTGCCTGGAGTGTTGGGGGCCCCTATCAAGAGACCCAGTACTTC
- TRBJ1-1 - TRBV10-3 CAISPSGNTEAFF TGTGCCATCAGTCCCTCAGGGAACACTGAAGCTTTCTTT
- TRBJ2-5 - TRBV5-6 CASSPGREETQYF TGTGCCAGCAGCCCAGGGCGCGAGGAGACCCAGTACTTC
few TRBJ2-7 TRBD2 TRBV7-9 CASSRSGAYEQYF TGTGCCAGCAGCCGTAGCGGGGCTTACGAGCAGTACTTC
- TRBJ2-7 - TRBV12-3/TRBV12-4 CASRADADYEQYF TGTGCCAGCAGGGCCGACGCAGACTACGAGCAGTACTTC
- TRBJ2-7 TRBD2 TRBV7-6 CASSRGAGDSYEQYF TGTGCCAGCAGCCGGGGCGCGGGGGACTCCTACGAGCAGTACTTC
few TRBJ1-2 TRBD1 TRBV2 CASQTGAGNYGYTF TGTGCCAGCCAGACAGGGGCGGGAAACTATGGCTACACCTTC
- TRBJ2-2 TRBD1 TRBV3-1/TRBV3-2 CASRLTGGHTGELFF TGTGCCAGCAGACTGACAGGGGGTCATACCGGGGAGCTGTTTTTT
- TRBJ2-1 TRBD2 TRBV11-3 CASSSLGGRPLYNEQFF TGTGCCAGCAGCTCCCTGGGGGGGAGGCCCCTTTACAATGAGCAGTTCTTC
- TRBJ1-4 TRBD1 TRBV5-1 CASSNRDRGEEKLFF TGCGCCAGCAGCAACCGGGACAGGGGAGAAGAAAAACTGTTTTTT
- TRBJ1-1 - TRBV5-6 CASSLYGEAFF TGTGCCAGCAGCTTGTATGGTGAAGCTTTCTTT
- TRBJ2-5 - TRBV5-1 CASSLVAGKETQYF TGCGCCAGCAGCTTGGTCGCAGGGAAAGAGACCCAGTACTTC
- TRBJ2-1 - TRBV3-1/TRBV3-2 CASSHHRSSYNEQFF TGTGCCAGCAGCCATCATCGGAGCTCCTACAATGAGCAGTTCTTC
- TRBJ2-7 - TRBV20-1 CSASIKAGSYEQYF TGCAGTGCTAGTATAAAGGCCGGCTCCTACGAGCAGTACTTC